These 14 T cell receptor beta chains were all obtained from the same sample, sequenced in a study of control samples from healthy donors and cancer patients. The table came from immunoSEQ multiplex PCR; TCRdb's copy has only in-frame clones and leaves some out. The repertoire holds about 160,000 clones, with roughly 92% as singletons. Sample: blood. These receptors were taken from a young woman in good health.

The gene calls are TRBV4-2 and TRBJ2-3; TRBD2 matches 8 bases. J gave up 1 base and V 5 bases, and 5 bases lay outside the gene matches. This CDR3 has 15 residues. CDR1 LGHNA and CDR2 YNFKEQ come from the germline V gene. CDR3 protein: CASSYGTRGTDTQYF. Here the CDR3 DNA reads TGTGCCAGCAGCTACGGGACTAGGGGCACAGATACGCAGTATTTT.

V gene TRBV30 combines with J gene TRBJ2-1, with TRBD2 matching over 7 bases. The ends lost 0 bases at V and 8 bases at J; junction bases unmatched: 13. This CDR3 has 16 residues. Germline V gene data show CDR1 as GTSNPN and CDR2 as SVGIG (reference sequence). The CDR3 DNA reads TGTGCCTGGAGTGTAAGAGGGAGGGCCTCTTATCATGAGCAGTTCTTC. Translated: CAWSVRGRASYHEQFF.

The chain couples TRBV10-3 to TRBJ2-5; 11 bases map to TRBD2. The CDR3 is made up of 15 amino acids. V trimming: 8 bases; J trimming: 0 bases; junction bases outside the gene matches: 5. Germline values: CDR1 ENHRY, CDR2 SYGVKD. In nucleotides, the CDR3 is TGTGCCATCGGAAGTAGCGGGAGGGACCAAGAGACCCAGTACTTC. This translates into CAIGSSGRDQETQYF.

The V gene is TRBV15, the J gene TRBJ2-7; the D gene is possibly TRBD2 (6 bases). The CDR3 is made up of 13 amino acids. V was cut by 5 bases and J by 3 bases, with 11 bases left in between. Germline CDR1 LNHNV, CDR2 YYDKDF (reference sequence). Here the CDR3 reads CATSRDSDYEQYF. The CDR3, as DNA: TGTGCCACCAGCCGGGACTCAGACTACGAGCAGTACTTC.

The chain is built from TRBV7-9 and TRBJ2-3; TRBD2 agrees at 8 bases. J gave up 0 bases and V 6 bases, and 5 bases lay outside the gene matches. CDR3 length: 15 amino acids. Germline-derived CDR1 and CDR2 are SEHNR and FQNEAQ (reference sequence). The DNA of the CDR3 is TGTGCCAGCAGTCCTAGCGGGCATAGCACAGATACGCAGTATTTT. Translation gives CASSPSGHSTDTQYF.

This clone appeared once. The rearrangement joins TRBV10-1 to TRBJ2-7, with 10 bases that match TRBD2. This CDR3 spans 14 amino acids. V lost 0 bases and J lost 6; bases outside the gene matches: 2. Germline values: CDR1 WNHNN, CDR2 SYGVQD (reference sequence). The CDR3: CASSESLAGGEQYF. CDR3 coding DNA: TGCGCCAGCAGTGAGTCGTTAGCGGGAGGCGAGCAGTACTTC.

V and J are TRBV3-1 (or the pseudogene TRBV3-2) and TRBJ1-2; D gene uncertain. Germline loops: CDR1 LGHDT, CDR2 YNNKEL (reference sequence). Trimming removed 4 bases at V and 8 bases at J, with 11 bases between. The length of the CDR3 is 12 residues. The CDR3, as DNA: TGTGCCAGCAGCCTACACCGAGGGGGCTACACCTTC. Translating it yields CASSLHRGGYTF.

The chain links TRBV12-3 or TRBV12-4 to TRBJ1-2; 12 positions agree with TRBD1. Trimming took 8 bases from V and 7 from J; bases not matched to a gene: 5. The CDR3 spans 13 residues. The CDR3 nucleotides read TGTGCCAGCTACGGGACAGGGGGCCTTGGCTACACCTTC. This gives the protein CASYGTGGLGYTF.

This chain joins TRBV4-1 and TRBJ2-3; perhaps TRBD2 as D (6 bases). V dropped 4 bases and J dropped 3 bases, with 8 bases sitting between them. The CDR3 loop spans 13 amino acids. The germline CDR1 and CDR2 sequences are MGHRA and YSYEKL. CDR3 nucleotides: TGCGCCAGCAGCCTCGGGACTACAGATACGCAGTATTTT. Translating it yields CASSLGTTDTQYF.

The CDR3 protein is CASSLGDPRPTGELFF. As DNA, the CDR3 is TGTGCCAGCAGCTTAGGGGACCCGCGACCAACCGGGGAGCTGTTTTTT. The gene calls are TRBV7-3 and TRBJ2-2; perhaps D is TRBD1 or TRBD2 (5 bases each). The CDR3 runs 16 residues. Trimming took off 2 bases at V and 5 bases at J, with 15 bases between the two ends. Germline CDR1 and CDR2: SGHTA and FQGTGA.

The CDR3 DNA sequence: TGTGCCACCAGTGTGGGGGCAGCCGGGGAGCTGTTTTTT. This translates into CATSVGAAGELFF. The rearrangement links TRBV24-1 to TRBJ2-2; possibly TRBD1 for D (6 bases). CDR1 and CDR2 from the germline V gene are KGHDR and SFDVKD. The CDR3 sequence is 13 residues long. V lost 5 bases to trimming and J lost 6 bases, with 9 bases between them.

The V gene is TRBV3-1 (or the pseudogene TRBV3-2), the J gene TRBJ1-4; D unclear. The CDR3 spans 19 residues. V lost 1 base and J lost 8, with 26 bases in between. Germline CDR1 and CDR2: LGHDT and YNNKEL (reference sequence). The CDR3 region has the DNA TGTGCCAGCAGCCAAGTGGGGTTCCTGTCCTGTTGGGGAGAGGAAAAACTGTTTTTT. It is translated as CASSQVGFLSCWGEEKLFF.

The CDR3 is CASSLMGQGLDEQFF. DNA of the CDR3: TGTGCCAGCAGCTTAATGGGACAGGGTTTAGATGAGCAGTTCTTC. The chain is built from TRBV7-9 and TRBJ2-1; TRBD1 aligns across 9 bases. The CDR3 covers 15 residues. Germline-derived CDR1 and CDR2 are SEHNR and FQNEAQ (reference sequence). Trimming at V came to 2 bases and at J to 8 bases, leaving 7 bases not matched to a gene. Looking up the rest from reference TRBV7-9 and TRBJ2-1 gives the full variable domain: DTGVSQNPRHKITKRGQNVTFRCDPISEHNRLYWYRQTLGQGPEFLTYFQNEAQLEKSRLLSDRFSAERPKGSFSTLEIQRTEQGDSAMYLCASSLMGQGLDEQFFGPGTRLTVL.

The genes are TRBV3-1 (or the pseudogene TRBV3-2) and TRBJ2-7; TRBD2 matches at 8 bases. Trimming took 4 bases from V and 6 from J; bases not matched to a gene: 2. Looked up from germline, CDR1 is LGHDT and CDR2 is YNNKEL (reference sequence). The CDR3 spans 12 residues. The CDR3 loop reads CASSPGTSEQYF. DNA of the CDR3: TGTGCCAGCAGCCCGGGGACTAGCGAGCAGTACTTC.